This T cell receptor beta chain was sequenced in a study of blood T cells in healthy people across ages. Study-level points and caveats: CMV status of donors was unknown, possibly confounding expanded clonotype changes.

A J-beta primer mix and a sample-barcoded 5' primer were used in a second PCR of roughly 7 to 12 cycles. From the 5' RACE reads, TCRdb called clonotypes with MiXCR, one entry per CDR3 protein. The sample shows about 730,000 distinct CDR3 sequences, roughly 41% of them seen only once. This clonotype was picked up a small number of times. Its specificity is unknown. This CDR3 region has 16 residues. Germline V CDR1 and CDR2: SGHRS, YFSETQ. V lost 4 bases and J lost 2; bases outside the gene matches: 8. Specimen: blood. The sequence was obtained from an older woman in good health. The rearrangement links TRBV5-1 to TRBJ2-3, with 9 bases that match TRBD1. CDR3 protein: CASSPPGQGTTDTQYF. The CDR3 DNA sequence: TGCGCCAGCAGCCCCCCGGGACAGGGAACCACAGATACGCAGTATTTT.